Below are 8 T cell receptor beta chains sequenced from a single sample in a study of CD8 T cells in Susac syndrome. A quantity of about 0.5 to 1 ug RNA underwent reverse transcription using random hexamers. One entry per CDR3 protein, called by TCRdb with MiXCR from the immunoSEQ multiplex PCR reads. The table has 150,000 to 250,000 distinct CDR3 sequences, over 90% seen once. The sample taken for sequencing was CD4+ T cells from PBMCs. Receptors were obtained from a human donor with multiple sclerosis.

Only one count was recorded for this clonotype. The chain is built from TRBV5-1 and TRBJ2-5; TRBD1 might be the D (5 bases). Germline V gene sequence: CDR1 SGHRS, CDR2 YFSETQ. V was clipped by 2 bases and J by 2 bases, with 10 bases between them. The CDR3 extends over 14 amino acids. The CDR3 protein is CASSLAGWQETQYF. The CDR3 coding sequence is TGCGCCAGCAGCTTAGCAGGGTGGCAAGAGACCCAGTACTTC.

This CDR3 reads CSARETVGNTIYF. The CDR3 DNA sequence: TGCAGTGCTAGAGAGACAGTAGGAAACACCATATATTTT. The chain joins TRBV20-1 to TRBJ1-3; tentative D call: TRBD1 (5 bases). Looked up from germline, CDR1 is DFQATT and CDR2 is SNEGSKA (reference sequence). Trimming stripped 0 bases from V and 4 bases from J, with 7 bases between. This CDR3 has 13 amino acids.

V is TRBV24-1 and J is TRBJ2-1, with unresolved D. Germline V gives CDR1 KGHDR, CDR2 SFDVKD. Trimming cost V 2 bases and J 0 bases, with 4 bases left between them. This CDR3 region has 14 residues. The CDR3 region is CATSDSSSYNEQFF. The CDR3, as DNA: TGTGCCACCAGTGATTCAAGCTCCTACAATGAGCAGTTCTTC.

The gene calls are TRBV7-9 and TRBJ1-1, with 8 bases that match TRBD1. This CDR3 has 13 residues. Germline assignment: CDR1 SEHNR and CDR2 FQNEAQ (reference sequence). The V segment lost 2 bases and the J segment 5 bases; nucleotides outside the gene matches: 1. This CDR3 is CASSLQGATEAFF. The CDR3 DNA sequence: TGTGCCAGCAGCTTACAGGGGGCTACTGAAGCTTTCTTT.

This rearrangement joins TRBV6-6 to TRBJ2-7; D might be TRBD1 (6 bases). The CDR3 extends over 14 amino acids. The germline V gene has CDR1 MNHNY and CDR2 SVGAGI (reference sequence). V dropped 7 bases and J dropped 6 bases, with 19 bases sitting between them. DNA for the CDR3: TGTGCCAGCACCCAGGGGCAGGGTGGTTTCGAGCAGTACTTC. As protein: CASTQGQGGFEQYF.

The chain recombines TRBV9 with TRBJ1-2; D is undetermined. The CDR3 has 12 amino acids. Trimming pared 0 bases from V and 8 bases from J, leaving 8 bases between. Germline CDR1 reads SGDLS; CDR2 reads YYNGEE. The CDR3 protein is CASSVGRAGYTF. The CDR3 DNA reads as TGTGCCAGCAGCGTAGGAAGGGCCGGCTACACCTTC.

CDR3 bases: TGTGCCAGCAGCGTAGTTGGGCGAGGGGCTAATGAGCAGTTCTTC. This encodes CASSVVGRGANEQFF. The V gene is TRBV9, the J gene TRBJ2-1; tentatively, D is TRBD1 or TRBD2 (5 bases each). Trimming took off 0 bases at V and 7 bases at J, with 14 bases between the two ends. CDR3 length: 15 amino acids. CDR1 is SGDLS, CDR2 YYNGEE, per germline. The full variable domain, in which reference TRBV9 and TRBJ2-1 provide the parts outside the CDR3, is DSGVTQTPKHLITATGQRVTLRCSPRSGDLSVYWYQQSLDQGLQFLIQYYNGEERAKGNILERFSAQQFPDLHSELNLSSLELGDSALYFCASSVVGRGANEQFFGPGTRLTVL.

V usage is TRBV29-1 and J usage is TRBJ1-1, with a weak D call TRBD1 (6 bases). The CDR3 is made up of 13 amino acids. Trimming removed 7 bases at V and 1 base at J, with 13 bases between. Per the germline V gene, CDR1 is SQVTM and CDR2 is ANQGSEA. The CDR3 DNA is TGCAGCGCCAAACAGGGACCGAACACTGAAGCTTTCTTT. This translates into CSAKQGPNTEAFF. Drawing the rest from reference TRBV29-1 and TRBJ1-1, the complete variable domain is SAVISQKPSRDICQRGTSLTIQCQVDSQVTMMFWYRQQPGQSLTLIATANQGSEATYESGFVIDKFPISRPNLTFSTLTVSNMSPEDSSIYLCSAKQGPNTEAFFGQGTRLTVV.